The 18 T cell receptor beta chains below come from one sample, sequenced in a study of cytomegalovirus exposure and HLA in healthy donors. Primers for the PCR totalled 60 Vbeta and 13 Jbeta. Here immunoSEQ multiplex PCR was the method, and the copy in TCRdb shows in-frame clones only, minus some. The sample consists of about 180,000 clones, 65% to 85% of them appearing once. The sample consisted of PBMCs. These receptors were taken from a girl aged 10-17 years in good health and CMV-seropositive.

The V call is TRBV30, the J call TRBJ2-2; 12 nucleotides match TRBD1. Trimming took 6 bases from V and 3 from J; bases not matched to a gene: 5. The CDR3 is 15 residues long. Looked up from germline, CDR1 is GTSNPN and CDR2 is SVGIG (reference sequence). In DNA, the CDR3 is TGTGCCTGCCGGGACAGGGGGCGGGACACCGGGGAGCTGTTTTTT. Protein sequence: CACRDRGRDTGELFF.

This clone is medium-sized (0.01 to 0.1%) within its sample. The chain's CDR3 is CASIDPDRPLNTEAFF. CDR3 in DNA: TGTGCCAGCATTGATCCAGACAGGCCATTGAACACTGAAGCTTTCTTT. This sequence joins TRBV6-1 and TRBJ1-1; D might be TRBD1 (6 bases). From germline, CDR1 is MNHNS and CDR2 SASEGT. V lost 7 bases to trimming and J lost 0 bases, with 18 bases between them. CDR3 length: 16 residues.

This clone was recorded only once. The chain has TRBV4-1 and TRBJ2-5, with unresolved D. The assigned J gene may be wrong: the sequence end matches TRBJ2-7 better. The CDR3 has 13 residues. Germline CDR1 and CDR2: MGHRA and YSYEKL. The CDR3 here is CASSPETAYEQYF. The DNA of the CDR3 is TGCGCCAGCAGCCCTGAAACCGCATACGAGCAGTACTTC.

The chain employs TRBV7-8 and TRBJ2-3, with 11 bases fitting TRBD2. CDR1 is SGHVS, CDR2 FQNEAQ, per germline. CDR3 length: 16 amino acids. The ends lost 4 bases at V and 1 base at J; junction bases unmatched: 4. The CDR3: CASSSLAGGGTDTQYF. In DNA, the CDR3 is TGTGCCAGCAGCTCTCTAGCGGGAGGTGGCACAGATACGCAGTATTTT.

The V call is TRBV6-1, the J call TRBJ1-5, with 11 bases matching TRBD1. Germline lookup yields CDR1 MNHNS and CDR2 SASEGT. CDR3 length: 18 amino acids. The junction had 9 bases not matched to a gene; V was cut back by 3 bases and J by 2 bases. CDR3 sequence reads: CASSEGTGGRLRNQPQHF. The CDR3 DNA is TGTGCCAGCAGTGAGGGGACAGGGGGTAGGTTGCGCAATCAGCCCCAGCATTTT.

A single count supports this clone. The chain's CDR3 is CASSLTRLAGGQETQYF. The CDR3 bases are TGTGCCAGCAGCTTGACCCGCCTAGCGGGAGGCCAAGAGACCCAGTACTTC. The chain employs TRBV5-4 and TRBJ2-5, with 11 bases that match TRBD2. The CDR3 loop spans 17 amino acids. The germline gives CDR1 SGHNT, CDR2 YYREEE (reference sequence). J lost 1 base, V lost 1 base, and 6 bases had no gene match.

The V and J genes are TRBV18 and TRBJ1-5; 11 nucleotides align to TRBD1. With V trimmed by 4 bases and J by 5 bases, 13 bases remained unmatched. The CDR3 extends over 18 amino acids. Germline V gives CDR1 KGHSH, CDR2 LQKENI. The CDR3 sequence is CASSLHPGQGVPHQPQHF. CDR3 nucleotides: TGTGCCAGCTCACTACATCCGGGACAGGGGGTCCCCCATCAGCCCCAGCATTTT.

The genes are TRBV4-1 and TRBJ2-7; 11 nucleotides align to TRBD2. This CDR3 spans 16 amino acids. The ends lost 3 bases at V and 2 bases at J; junction bases unmatched: 6. Germline V CDR1 and CDR2: MGHRA, YSYEKL. CDR3 region: CASSHRLAGNTYEQYF. CDR3 nucleotides: TGCGCCAGCAGCCATAGACTAGCGGGGAATACCTACGAGCAGTACTTC.

The chain employs TRBV4-2 and TRBJ1-5, with TRBD1 identical over 8 bases. V shed 0 bases, J shed 7 bases, and the junction held 11 bases outside the gene matches. This CDR3 has 17 amino acids. The germline V gene encodes CDR1 LGHNA and CDR2 YNFKEQ. The CDR3 DNA reads TGTGCCAGCAGCCAAGATCGCTATGGACAGGGTAACCAGCCCCAGCATTTT. This sequence encodes CASSQDRYGQGNQPQHF.

V is TRBV29-1 and J is TRBJ1-2; possible D gene TRBD1, 6 bases. Looked up from germline, CDR1 is SQVTM and CDR2 is ANQGSEA. V was pared by 5 bases and J by 4 bases, with 23 bases between. This CDR3 has 16 residues. The CDR3 region has the DNA TGCAGCGTTATCCCGGGACACTCCCCGTTCTCCTATGGCTACACCTTC. Encoded protein: CSVIPGHSPFSYGYTF. Based on the CDR3 plus reference TRBV29-1 and TRBJ1-2, the full variable domain is SAVISQKPSRDICQRGTSLTIQCQVDSQVTMMFWYRQQPGQSLTLIATANQGSEATYESGFVIDKFPISRPNLTFSTLTVSNMSPEDSSIYLCSVIPGHSPFSYGYTFGSGTRLTVV.

The rearrangement links TRBV11-2 to TRBJ1-1; D remains ambiguous. The CDR3 extends over 15 amino acids. V was clipped by 10 bases and J by 0 bases, with 18 bases between them. Germline CDR1 is SGHAT and CDR2 is FQNNGV. The CDR3 coding sequence is TGTGCCACCTCTCGCGGGCTCTTCATGAACACTGAAGCTTTCTTT. Its protein product is CATSRGLFMNTEAFF.

The chain links TRBV6-1 to TRBJ1-4; TRBD1 matches at 7 bases. The CDR3 runs to 16 residues. Germline CDR1 reads MNHNS; CDR2 reads SASEGT. V shed 2 bases and J 4 bases; nucleotides not matched to a gene: 7. The CDR3 bases are TGTGCCAGCAGTGAAAGAGGGGGCCAGGGTAATGAAAAACTGTTTTTT. Translating gives CASSERGGQGNEKLFF.

This chain connects TRBV9 to TRBJ2-3; TRBD2 is a possible D gene (6 bases). The CDR3 runs 14 residues. Germline V gene data show CDR1 as SGDLS and CDR2 as YYNGEE. V was pared by 4 bases and J by 8 bases, with 17 bases between. The CDR3 region is CASSPRENGGTQYF. CDR3 DNA sequence: TGTGCCAGCAGCCCCCGGGAAAACGGGGGTACGCAGTATTTT.

J is TRBJ2-2 and V is TRBV4-1; possible D gene TRBD2, 6 bases. Deletions cut 4 bases from V and 4 bases from J, with 7 bases between. CDR3 size: 13 residues. Per the germline V gene, CDR1 is MGHRA and CDR2 is YSYEKL. CDR3 sequence reads: CASSPGVTGELFF. The CDR3 DNA reads as TGCGCCAGCAGCCCGGGGGTCACCGGGGAGCTGTTTTTT.

This chain links TRBV1 with TRBJ2-5; no check of the table's D call, TRBD2, against the DNA was made. TRBV1 is classified as a pseudogene. The CDR3 runs 13 residues. CDR3 DNA sequence: TGCACAAAGGGGAACGGGAGGGAAGAGACCCAGTACTTC. Its translation: CTKGNGREETQYF.

This clone was counted once. This chain connects TRBV4-3 to TRBJ2-1, with unresolved D. Germline CDR1 LGHNA, CDR2 YSLEER. The V and J ends lost 1 base and 0 bases respectively, with 10 bases between them. The CDR3 has 16 amino acids. CDR3 DNA sequence: TGCGCCAGCAGCCAAGCCCTAGGAGTCTCCTACAATGAGCAGTTCTTC. As protein: CASSQALGVSYNEQFF.

CDR3 region: CASSLSLAGVREQFF. The CDR3 DNA sequence: TGTGCCAGCAGTTTGAGTCTAGCGGGAGTACGCGAGCAGTTCTTC. J is TRBJ2-1 and V is TRBV6-5; TRBD2 matches 10 bases. Looked up from germline, CDR1 is MNHEY and CDR2 is SVGAGI. Trimming took 4 bases from V and 10 from J; bases not matched to a gene: 10. There are 15 residues in the CDR3.

The rearrangement joins TRBV5-1 to TRBJ2-5, with D perhaps matching TRBD2 (6 bases). Germline-derived CDR1 and CDR2 are SGHRS and YFSETQ. V was shortened by 6 bases and J by 0 bases, with 18 bases between the two germline ends. The CDR3 runs to 16 residues. CDR3 region: CASTSTRRVYQETQYF. DNA of the CDR3: TGCGCCAGCACCTCCACCCGGAGGGTGTACCAAGAGACCCAGTACTTC.